This T cell receptor beta chain was retrieved from a study of OX40 agonist ivuxolimab in advanced cancers. Study-wide context: Ivuxolimab was delivered to patients intravenously every 2 weeks at doses spanning 0.01 to 10 mg/kg. Study observations and caveats: Dose levels from 0.1 to 3.0 mg/kg saw CD4+ and CD8+ blood T cells expand clonally by week 6. In CD8+ T cells, expanded clones were on average more numerous than in CD4+.

As regards this clone: The antigen is not known.

Patients were excluded for autoimmune disease history or systemic immunosuppression. CDR1 and CDR2 from the germline V gene are SGHTA and FQGNSA. This CDR3 has 12 residues. V dropped 1 base and J dropped 7 bases, with 8 bases sitting between them. Sequencing used immunoSEQ multiplex PCR; TCRdb keeps in-frame clones, though not all of them. The sample contains approximately 77,000 clones, around 83% of which appear only once. The chain has TRBV7-2 and TRBJ2-7; TRBD1 might be the D (5 bases). The source of this sequence is an adult with an advanced solid tumor such as melanoma, head and neck, liver or kidney cancer. The specimen comprised CD4+ or CD8+ T cells sorted from blood, sampled in a trial of the OX40 agonist ivuxolimab. DNA of the CDR3: TGTGCCAGCAGCTTAGGGGGCGTAGAGCAGTACTTC. Amino acids: CASSLGGVEQYF.